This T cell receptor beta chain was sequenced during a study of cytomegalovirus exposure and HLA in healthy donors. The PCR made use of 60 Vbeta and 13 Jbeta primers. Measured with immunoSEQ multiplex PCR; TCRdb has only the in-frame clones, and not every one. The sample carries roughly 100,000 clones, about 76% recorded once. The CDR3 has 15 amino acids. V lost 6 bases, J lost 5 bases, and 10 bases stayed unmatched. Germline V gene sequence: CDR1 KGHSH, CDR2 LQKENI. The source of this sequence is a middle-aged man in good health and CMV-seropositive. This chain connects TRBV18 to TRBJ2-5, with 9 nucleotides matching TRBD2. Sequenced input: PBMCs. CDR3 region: CASSPREGVLETQYF. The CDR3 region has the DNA TGTGCCAGCTCCCCGCGGGAGGGAGTTTTGGAGACCCAGTACTTC.